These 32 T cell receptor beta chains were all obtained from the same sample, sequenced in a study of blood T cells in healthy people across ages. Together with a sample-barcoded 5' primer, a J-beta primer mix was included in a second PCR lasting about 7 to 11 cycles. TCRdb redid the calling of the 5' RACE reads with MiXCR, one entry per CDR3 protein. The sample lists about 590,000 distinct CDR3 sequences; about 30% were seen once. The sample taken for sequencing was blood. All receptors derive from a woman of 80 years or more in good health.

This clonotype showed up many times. CDR3 sequence reads: CSVNSGGYNEQFF. CDR3 DNA: TGCAGCGTTAATAGCGGGGGGTACAATGAGCAGTTCTTC. The chain recombines TRBV29-1 with TRBJ2-1, with TRBD2 identical over 10 bases. The CDR3 runs 13 residues. Unmatched junction bases numbered 2, after V lost 5 bases and J lost 4 bases. Germline V lookup: CDR1 SQVTM, CDR2 ANQGSEA.

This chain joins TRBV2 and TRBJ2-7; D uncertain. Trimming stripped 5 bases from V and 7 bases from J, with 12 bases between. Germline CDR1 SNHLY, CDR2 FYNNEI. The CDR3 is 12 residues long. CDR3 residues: CASSRQVTEQYF. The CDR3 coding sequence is TGTGCCAGCAGTAGACAAGTCACTGAGCAGTACTTC.

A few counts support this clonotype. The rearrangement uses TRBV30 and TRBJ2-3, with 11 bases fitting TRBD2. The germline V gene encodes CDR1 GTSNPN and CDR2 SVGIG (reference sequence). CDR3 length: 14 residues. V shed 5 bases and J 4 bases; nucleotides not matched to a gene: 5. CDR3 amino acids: CAWSGLAVSDTQYF. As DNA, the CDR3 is TGTGCCTGGTCGGGACTAGCGGTGTCAGATACGCAGTATTTT.

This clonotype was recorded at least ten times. In nucleotides, the CDR3 is TGTGCCAGCAGTTTGACAGGGGTGGACATTCAGTACTTC. This codes for CASSLTGVDIQYF. V and J are TRBV11-3 and TRBJ2-4; TRBD1 agrees at 8 bases. Germline V gene sequence: CDR1 SGHNT, CDR2 YENEEA. V lost 6 bases, J lost 8 bases, and 6 bases stayed unmatched. The length of the CDR3 is 13 residues.

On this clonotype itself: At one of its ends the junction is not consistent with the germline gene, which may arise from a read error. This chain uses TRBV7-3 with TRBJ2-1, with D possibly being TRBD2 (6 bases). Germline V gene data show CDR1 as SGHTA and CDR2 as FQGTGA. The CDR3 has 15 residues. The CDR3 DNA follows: TGCGCCAGCAGCTTAGTGGTTAGCGGTCACAATGAGCAGTTCTTC. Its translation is CASSLVVSGHNEQFF. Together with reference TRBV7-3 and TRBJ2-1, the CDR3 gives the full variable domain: GAGVSQTPSNKVTEKGKYVELRCDPISGHTALYWYRQSLGQGPEFLIYFQGTGAADDSGLPNDRFFAVRPEGSVSTLKIQRTERGDSAVYLCASSLVVSGHNEQFFGPGTRLTVL.

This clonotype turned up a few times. Written as DNA, the CDR3 is TGCAGCGTTGTGGGGCAGGGATATAGGTATGGCTACACCTTC. It translates to CSVVGQGYRYGYTF. This chain uses TRBV29-1 with TRBJ1-2, with D possibly being TRBD1 (5 bases). Germline-derived CDR1 and CDR2 are SQVTM and ANQGSEA. Trimming removed 4 bases from V and 5 bases from J, with 17 bases in between. This CDR3 is built from 14 residues.

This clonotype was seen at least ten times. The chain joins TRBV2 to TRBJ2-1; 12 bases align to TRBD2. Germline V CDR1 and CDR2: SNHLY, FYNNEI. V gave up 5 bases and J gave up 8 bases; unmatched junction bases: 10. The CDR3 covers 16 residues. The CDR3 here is CASSTRLAGEVDEQFF. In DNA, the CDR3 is TGTGCCAGCAGTACCAGACTAGCGGGGGAGGTAGATGAGCAGTTCTTC. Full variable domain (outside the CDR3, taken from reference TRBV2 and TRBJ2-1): EPEVTQTPSHQVTQMGQEVILRCVPISNHLYFYWYRQILGQKVEFLVSFYNNEISEKSEIFDDQFSVERPDGSNFTLKIRSTKLEDSAMYFCASSTRLAGEVDEQFFGPGTRLTVL.

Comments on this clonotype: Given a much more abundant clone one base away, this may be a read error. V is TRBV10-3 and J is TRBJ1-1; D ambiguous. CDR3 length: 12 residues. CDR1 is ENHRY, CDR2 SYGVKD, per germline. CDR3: CAIGDYGTEAFF. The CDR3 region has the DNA TGTGCCATCGGTGATTACGGTACTGAAGCTTTCTTT.

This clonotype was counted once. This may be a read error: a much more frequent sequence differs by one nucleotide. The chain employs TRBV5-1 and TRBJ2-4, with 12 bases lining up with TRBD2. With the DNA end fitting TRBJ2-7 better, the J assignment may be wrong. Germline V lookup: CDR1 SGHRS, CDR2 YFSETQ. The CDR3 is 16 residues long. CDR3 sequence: CANREGTSGGFYEQYF. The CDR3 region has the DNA TGCGCCAACAGGGAGGGAACTAGCGGGGGGTTCTACGAGCAGTACTTC.

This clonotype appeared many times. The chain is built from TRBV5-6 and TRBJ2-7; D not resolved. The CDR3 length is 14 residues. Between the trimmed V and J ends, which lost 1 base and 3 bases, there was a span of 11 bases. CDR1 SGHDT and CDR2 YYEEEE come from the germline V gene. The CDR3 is CASSLPGLGYEQYF. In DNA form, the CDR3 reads TGTGCCAGCAGCTTGCCCGGTTTGGGCTACGAGCAGTACTTC.

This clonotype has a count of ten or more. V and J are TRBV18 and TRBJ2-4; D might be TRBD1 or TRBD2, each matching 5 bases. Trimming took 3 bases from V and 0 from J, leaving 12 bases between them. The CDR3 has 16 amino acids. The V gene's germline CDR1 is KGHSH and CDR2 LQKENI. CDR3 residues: CASSPEGFLAKNIQYF. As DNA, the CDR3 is TGTGCCAGCTCACCCGAGGGGTTTCTAGCCAAAAACATTCAGTACTTC.

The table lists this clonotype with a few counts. CDR3 region: CASKVPGNSNQPQHF. In DNA, the CDR3 is TGTGCCAGCAAGGTTCCGGGGAATAGCAATCAGCCCCAGCATTTT. V gene TRBV6-1 combines with J gene TRBJ1-5; no reliable D call. The CDR3 length is 15 residues. Trimming took off 7 bases at V and 0 bases at J, with 13 bases between the two ends. Germline lookup yields CDR1 MNHNS and CDR2 SASEGT.

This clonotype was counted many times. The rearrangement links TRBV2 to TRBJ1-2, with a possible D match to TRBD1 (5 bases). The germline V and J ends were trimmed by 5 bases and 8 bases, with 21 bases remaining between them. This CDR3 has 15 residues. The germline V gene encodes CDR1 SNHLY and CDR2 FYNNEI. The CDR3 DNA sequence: TGTGCCAGCAGTCCTATGAGGACGGGAGGGGTCGGCTACACCTTC. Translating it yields CASSPMRTGGVGYTF.

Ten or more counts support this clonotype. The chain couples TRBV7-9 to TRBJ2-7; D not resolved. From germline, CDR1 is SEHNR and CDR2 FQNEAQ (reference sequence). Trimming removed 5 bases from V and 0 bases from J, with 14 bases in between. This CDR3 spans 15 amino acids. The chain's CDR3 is CASSGSVWSSYEQYF. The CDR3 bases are TGTGCCAGCAGCGGATCAGTCTGGAGCTCCTACGAGCAGTACTTC.

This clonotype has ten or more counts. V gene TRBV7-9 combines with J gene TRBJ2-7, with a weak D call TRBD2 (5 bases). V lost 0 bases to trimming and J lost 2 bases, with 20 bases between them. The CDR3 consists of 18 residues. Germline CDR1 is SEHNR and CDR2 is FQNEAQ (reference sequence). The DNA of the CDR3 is TGTGCCAGCAGCTTAGCGGTAGGGAGCGGACTGACCCCCTACGAGCAGTACTTC. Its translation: CASSLAVGSGLTPYEQYF.

The CDR3 sequence: CASSPTGPFSGANVLTF. The CDR3 DNA sequence: TGTGCCAGCTCCCCTACCGGGCCCTTCTCTGGGGCCAACGTCCTGACTTTC. The V and J genes are TRBV18 and TRBJ2-6; the D is unclear. CDR3 length equals 17 residues. Trimming shortened V by 6 bases and J by 0 bases, and 15 bases separated the two germline ends. The V gene's germline CDR1 is KGHSH and CDR2 LQKENI.

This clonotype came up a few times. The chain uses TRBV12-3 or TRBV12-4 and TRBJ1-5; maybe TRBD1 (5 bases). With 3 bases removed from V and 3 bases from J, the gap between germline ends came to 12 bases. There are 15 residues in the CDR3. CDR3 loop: CASSFGAGLNQPQHF. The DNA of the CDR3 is TGTGCCAGCAGTTTCGGGGCAGGGCTCAATCAGCCCCAGCATTTT.

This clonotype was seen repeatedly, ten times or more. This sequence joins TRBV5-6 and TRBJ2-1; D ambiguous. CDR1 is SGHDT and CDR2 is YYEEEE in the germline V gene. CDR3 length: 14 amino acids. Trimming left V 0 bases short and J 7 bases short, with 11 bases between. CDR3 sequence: CASSLGTIGNEQFF. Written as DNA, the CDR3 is TGTGCCAGCAGCTTGGGGACGATAGGGAATGAGCAGTTCTTC.

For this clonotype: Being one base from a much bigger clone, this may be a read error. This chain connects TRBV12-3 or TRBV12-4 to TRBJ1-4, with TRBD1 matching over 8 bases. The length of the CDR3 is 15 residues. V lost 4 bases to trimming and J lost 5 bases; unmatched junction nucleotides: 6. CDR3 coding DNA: TGTGCCAGCAGTTGTTCCAGGGGGCGGAATGAAAAACTGTTTTTT. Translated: CASSCSRGRNEKLFF.

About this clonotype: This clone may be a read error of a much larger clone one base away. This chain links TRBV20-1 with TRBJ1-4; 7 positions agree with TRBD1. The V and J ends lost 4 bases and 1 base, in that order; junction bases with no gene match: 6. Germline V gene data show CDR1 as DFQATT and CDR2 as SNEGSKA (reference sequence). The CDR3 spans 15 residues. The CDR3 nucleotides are TGCAGTGCTACAGACAGGGCTTTAACTAATGAAAAACTGTTTTTT. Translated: CSATDRALTNEKLFF.

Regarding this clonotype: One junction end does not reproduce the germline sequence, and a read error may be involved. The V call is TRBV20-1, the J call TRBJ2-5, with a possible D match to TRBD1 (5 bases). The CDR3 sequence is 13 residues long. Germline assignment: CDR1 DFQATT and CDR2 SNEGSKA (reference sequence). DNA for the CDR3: TGCAGCGCTAATTCAGGGAATAAGGAGACCCAGTACTTC. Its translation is CSANSGNKETQYF.

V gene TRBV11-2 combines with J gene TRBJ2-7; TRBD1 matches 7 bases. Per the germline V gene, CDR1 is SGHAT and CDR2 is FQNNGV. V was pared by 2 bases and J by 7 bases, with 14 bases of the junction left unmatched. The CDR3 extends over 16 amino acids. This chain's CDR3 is CASSLSRGTMTVEQYF. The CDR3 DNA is TGTGCCAGCAGCTTATCCAGGGGGACCATGACTGTGGAGCAGTACTTC. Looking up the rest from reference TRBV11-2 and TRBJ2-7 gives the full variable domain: EAGVAQSPRYKIIEKRQSVAFWCNPISGHATLYWYQQILGQGPKLLIQFQNNGVVDDSQLPKDRFSAERLKGVDSTLKIQPAKLEDSAVYLCASSLSRGTMTVEQYFGPGTRLTVT.

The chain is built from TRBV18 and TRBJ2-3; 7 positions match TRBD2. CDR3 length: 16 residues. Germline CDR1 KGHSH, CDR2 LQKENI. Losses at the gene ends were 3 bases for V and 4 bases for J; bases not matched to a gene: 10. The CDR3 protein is CASSPPQGGVADTQYF. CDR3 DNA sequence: TGTGCCAGCTCACCCCCCCAGGGAGGGGTTGCAGATACGCAGTATTTT. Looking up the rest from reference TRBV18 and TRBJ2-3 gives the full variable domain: NAGVMQNPRHLVRRRGQEARLRCSPMKGHSHVYWYRQLPEEGLKFMVYLQKENIIDESGMPKERFSAEFPKEGPSILRIQQVVRGDSAAYFCASSPPQGGVADTQYFGPGTRLTVL.

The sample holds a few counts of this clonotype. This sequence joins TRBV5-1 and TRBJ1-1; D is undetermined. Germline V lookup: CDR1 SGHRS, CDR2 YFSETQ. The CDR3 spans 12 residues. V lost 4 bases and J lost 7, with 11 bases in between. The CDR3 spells CASSDGIGEAFF. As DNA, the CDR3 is TGCGCCAGCAGCGACGGGATAGGTGAAGCTTTCTTT.

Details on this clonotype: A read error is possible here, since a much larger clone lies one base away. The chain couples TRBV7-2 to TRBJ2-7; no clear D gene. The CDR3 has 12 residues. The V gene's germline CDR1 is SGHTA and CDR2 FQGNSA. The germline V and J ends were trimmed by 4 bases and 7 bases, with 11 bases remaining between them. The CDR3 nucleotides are TGTACCAGCAGCTCTCTCATGGGGGAGCAGTACTTC. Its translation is CTSSSLMGEQYF.

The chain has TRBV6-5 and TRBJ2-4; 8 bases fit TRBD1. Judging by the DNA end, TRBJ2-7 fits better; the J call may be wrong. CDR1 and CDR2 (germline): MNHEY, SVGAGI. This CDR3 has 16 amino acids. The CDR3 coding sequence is TGTGCCAGCAGTTACTCCCGGGACAGGTTCTCCGGCGAGCAGTACTTC. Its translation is CASSYSRDRFSGEQYF.

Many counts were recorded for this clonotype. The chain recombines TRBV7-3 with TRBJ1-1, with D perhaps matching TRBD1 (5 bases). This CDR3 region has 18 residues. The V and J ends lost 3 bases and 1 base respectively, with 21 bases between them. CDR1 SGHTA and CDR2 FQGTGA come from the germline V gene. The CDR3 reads CASSFGLSFSQGNTEAFF. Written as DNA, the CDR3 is TGTGCCAGCAGCTTCGGGTTAAGCTTTTCGCAGGGGAACACTGAAGCTTTCTTT.

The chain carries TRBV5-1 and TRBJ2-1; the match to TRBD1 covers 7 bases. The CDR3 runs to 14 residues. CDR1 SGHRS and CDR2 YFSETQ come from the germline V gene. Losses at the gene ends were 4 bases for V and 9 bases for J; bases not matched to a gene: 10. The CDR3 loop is CASSSSTGRGEQFF. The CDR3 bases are TGCGCCAGCAGCAGCTCGACAGGGAGAGGTGAGCAGTTCTTC.

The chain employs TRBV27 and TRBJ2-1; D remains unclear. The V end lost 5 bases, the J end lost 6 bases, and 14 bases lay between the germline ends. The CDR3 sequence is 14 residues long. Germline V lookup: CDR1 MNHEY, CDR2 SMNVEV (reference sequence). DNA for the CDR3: TGTGCCAGCAGTGAGACGGACCCCTCCAATGAGCAGTTCTTC. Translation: CASSETDPSNEQFF.

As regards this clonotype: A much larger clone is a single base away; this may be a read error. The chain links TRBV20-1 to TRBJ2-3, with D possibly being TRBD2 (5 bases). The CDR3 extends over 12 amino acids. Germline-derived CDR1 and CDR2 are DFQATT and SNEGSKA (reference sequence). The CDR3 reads CRASRTVDTQYF. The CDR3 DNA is TGCAGGGCTAGCCGGACTGTGGATACGCAGTATTTT.

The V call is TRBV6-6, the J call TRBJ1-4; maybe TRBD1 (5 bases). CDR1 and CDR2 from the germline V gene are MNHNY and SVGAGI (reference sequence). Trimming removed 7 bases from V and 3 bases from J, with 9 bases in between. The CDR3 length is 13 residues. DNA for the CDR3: TGTGCCAGCAAGCAGGGCCCTAATGAAAAACTGTTTTTT. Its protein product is CASKQGPNEKLFF.

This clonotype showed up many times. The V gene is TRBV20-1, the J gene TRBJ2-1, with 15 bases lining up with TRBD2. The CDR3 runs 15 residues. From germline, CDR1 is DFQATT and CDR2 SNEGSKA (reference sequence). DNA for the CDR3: TGCAGCATTGGGACTAGCGGGGGGCCCTATGGTGAGCAGTTCTTC. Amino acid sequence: CSIGTSGGPYGEQFF.